What follows are 24 T cell receptor beta chains derived from one specimen sequenced in a study of beta chain features in type 1 diabetes. Investigators reverse transcribed all isolated RNA, so they sequenced expressed TCRB transcripts. Sequenced by immunoSEQ multiplex PCR; TCRdb stores in-frame clones only, minus some. The sample lists over 150,000 clones; about 9.3% were seen once. Study observations and caveats: Moderate but significant shortening of TCRB CDR3s was recorded in all four CD4+ subsets from Type 1 diabetes patients.

These receptors' targets are unknown. Sequencing was carried out using central memory CD4+ T cells from blood. The origin of the receptors is a man aged 25 to 40 with type 1 diabetes.

There are a few counts of this clone. This chain connects TRBV2 to TRBJ1-5; no reliable D call. Trimming stripped 0 bases from V and 4 bases from J, with 13 bases between. Germline V gives CDR1 SNHLY, CDR2 FYNNEI. The CDR3 is 16 residues long. Written as DNA, the CDR3 is TGTGCCAGCAGTGAAGCGAGGAGTCGAGGAAATCAGCCCCAGCATTTT. Protein product: CASSEARSRGNQPQHF.

This chain joins TRBV18 and TRBJ2-1; TRBD2 matches 8 bases. CDR1 is KGHSH, CDR2 LQKENI, per germline. The CDR3 sequence is 14 residues long. The trim removed 3 bases at V and 6 bases at J, leaving 4 bases unmatched. The CDR3 region has the DNA TGTGCCAGCTCACCCGCTAGCGGGCCCAATGAGCAGTTCTTC. Its translation: CASSPASGPNEQFF.

This clone showed up just a few times. The chain has TRBV29-1 and TRBJ1-1; D is uncertain. The CDR3 loop spans 13 amino acids. Germline V gene lookup returns CDR1 SQVTM and CDR2 ANQGSEA. Between the trimmed V and J ends, which lost 1 base and 0 bases, there was a span of 6 bases. Here the CDR3 DNA reads TGCAGCGTTGAAGTACAGATGAACACTGAAGCTTTCTTT. It encodes CSVEVQMNTEAFF. Looking up the rest from reference TRBV29-1 and TRBJ1-1 gives the full variable domain: SAVISQKPSRDICQRGTSLTIQCQVDSQVTMMFWYRQQPGQSLTLIATANQGSEATYESGFVIDKFPISRPNLTFSTLTVSNMSPEDSSIYLCSVEVQMNTEAFFGQGTRLTVV.

As concerns this clone: The same CDR3 arises from other DNA sequences in this sample as well. This sequence joins TRBV18 and TRBJ2-7, with TRBD1 matching over 8 bases. Germline-derived CDR1 and CDR2 are KGHSH and LQKENI. The length of the CDR3 is 14 residues. Trimming took 6 bases from V and 4 from J; bases not matched to a gene: 8. The CDR3 reads CASSPRTGKYEQYF. DNA of the CDR3: TGTGCCAGCTCCCCCCGGACAGGGAAATACGAGCAGTACTTC.

The sample holds a few counts of this clone. The rearrangement links TRBV5-1 to TRBJ2-7; 8 nucleotides match TRBD2. The V gene end was trimmed by 5 bases and the J gene end by 5 bases; junction bases not matched to a gene: 12. From germline, CDR1 is SGHRS and CDR2 YFSETQ. The CDR3 is 15 residues long. The DNA for the CDR3 is TGCGCCAGCAGATTTTCAAGCGGGAGAGTCAACGAGCAGTACTTC. Translated: CASRFSSGRVNEQYF.

The chain recombines TRBV30 with TRBJ1-4; D gene ambiguous. Per the germline V gene, CDR1 is GTSNPN and CDR2 is SVGIG (reference sequence). The CDR3 has 12 residues. The V and J ends lost 2 bases and 7 bases respectively, with 8 bases between them. CDR3 DNA: TGTGCCTGGAGTCTCGTCGGTGAAAAACTGTTTTTT. It translates to CAWSLVGEKLFF. The entire variable domain, with the rest obtained from reference TRBV30 and TRBJ1-4, is as follows: SQTIHQWPATLVQPVGSPLSLECTVEGTSNPNLYWYRQAAGRGLQLLFYSVGIGQISSEVPQNLSASRPQDRQFILSSKKLLLSDSGFYLCAWSLVGEKLFFGSGTQLSVL.

The count of this clone is one. The chain joins TRBV18 to TRBJ2-3; D is undetermined. Between the trimmed V and J ends, which lost 3 bases and 0 bases, there was a span of 13 bases. This CDR3 spans 16 amino acids. CDR1 and CDR2 from the germline V gene are KGHSH and LQKENI. DNA of the CDR3: TGTGCCAGCTCACCCCGCGGTGGTTATAGCACAGATACGCAGTATTTT. Its translation: CASSPRGGYSTDTQYF.

This clone came up a few times. The chain joins TRBV6-5 to TRBJ2-5; D is perhaps TRBD2 (5 bases). The CDR3 runs to 15 residues. Germline values: CDR1 MNHEY, CDR2 SVGAGI. The germline V and J ends were trimmed by 2 bases and 4 bases, with 14 bases remaining between them. The CDR3 bases are TGTGCCAGCAGTTACGGACCTGGGAGAGGAGAGACCCAGTACTTC. It codes for CASSYGPGRGETQYF.

The chain recombines TRBV15 with TRBJ2-5, with TRBD2 as a possible D gene (6 bases). Trimming took off 0 bases at V and 5 bases at J, with 10 bases between the two ends. This CDR3 region has 14 residues. In germline, CDR1 is LNHNV, CDR2 YYDKDF (reference sequence). CDR3: CATSRDELAETQYF. CDR3 coding DNA: TGTGCCACCAGCAGAGATGAACTAGCCGAGACCCAGTACTTC.

A few counts support this clone. The rearrangement joins TRBV5-1 to TRBJ2-5, with TRBD2 matching 8 bases. The germline V gene encodes CDR1 SGHRS and CDR2 YFSETQ. This CDR3 is 16 amino acids long. After removal of 0 bases from V and 6 bases from J, the junction contained 10 bases not matched to a gene. The CDR3: CASSLASGSTFQTQYF. CDR3 DNA: TGCGCCAGCAGCTTGGCAAGCGGGAGTACTTTTCAGACCCAGTACTTC.

This clone showed up just a few times. Other DNA sequences in the sample encode the same CDR3. The chain is built from TRBV7-9 and TRBJ2-7; D ambiguous. The CDR3 runs 11 residues. The V and J ends lost 5 bases and 4 bases respectively, with 6 bases between them. Germline V gene sequence: CDR1 SEHNR, CDR2 FQNEAQ (reference sequence). CDR3 amino acids: CASSPLYEQYF. CDR3 DNA sequence: TGTGCCAGCAGCCCTTTGTACGAGCAGTACTTC. Drawing the rest from reference TRBV7-9 and TRBJ2-7, the complete variable domain is DTGVSQNPRHKITKRGQNVTFRCDPISEHNRLYWYRQTLGQGPEFLTYFQNEAQLEKSRLLSDRFSAERPKGSFSTLEIQRTEQGDSAMYLCASSPLYEQYFGPGTRLTVT.

A few counts support this clone. The gene calls are TRBV4-1 and TRBJ2-1, with a possible D match to TRBD1 (5 bases). The germline V gene has CDR1 MGHRA and CDR2 YSYEKL. V lost 3 bases to trimming and J lost 4 bases, with 10 bases between them. This CDR3 has 14 amino acids. The CDR3 sequence: CASSQGPLYNEQFF. Here the CDR3 DNA reads TGCGCCAGCAGCCAGGGGCCTCTTTACAATGAGCAGTTCTTC.

This chain links TRBV28 with TRBJ1-1; maybe TRBD1 (6 bases). The CDR3 runs 14 residues. Trimming took off 6 bases at V and 5 bases at J, with 16 bases between the two ends. CDR1 MDHEN and CDR2 SYDVKM come from the germline V gene. The CDR3 DNA is TGTGCCAGCAGCCCACAGGGAGTTCGTACTGAAGCTTTCTTT. Translation gives CASSPQGVRTEAFF. The entire variable domain, with the rest obtained from reference TRBV28 and TRBJ1-1, is as follows: DVKVTQSSRYLVKRTGEKVFLECVQDMDHENMFWYRQDPGLGLRLIYFSYDVKMKEKGDIPEGYSVSREKKERFSLILESASTNQTSMYLCASSPQGVRTEAFFGQGTRLTVV.

This clone has just a few counts. V gene TRBV9 combines with J gene TRBJ2-1, with D possibly TRBD1 on 5 matching bases. Germline CDR1 is SGDLS and CDR2 is YYNGEE. This CDR3 has 18 amino acids. V was clipped by 3 bases and J by 6 bases, with 25 bases between them. The CDR3: CASSARVLPDAIVNEQFF. In DNA form, the CDR3 reads TGTGCCAGCAGCGCCAGGGTCCTACCTGACGCGATTGTCAATGAGCAGTTCTTC.

This clone was recorded a few times. Other nucleotide sequences in the sample specify the same CDR3. The chain recombines TRBV30 with TRBJ2-5; D is unresolved. V lost 5 bases and J 1 base, leaving 5 bases between the germline ends. The CDR3 has 11 amino acids. CDR1 and CDR2 (germline): GTSNPN, SVGIG (reference sequence). CDR3: CAWSVQETQYF. The CDR3, as DNA: TGTGCCTGGTCTGTCCAAGAGACCCAGTACTTC.

This clone showed up just a few times. The V gene is TRBV2, the J gene TRBJ2-6; tentative D call: TRBD2 (7 bases). Trimming cost V 2 bases and J 12 bases, with 14 bases left between them. Germline V gene data show CDR1 as SNHLY and CDR2 as FYNNEI. The CDR3 length is 14 residues. The CDR3 reads CASSERGGDGVLTF. CDR3 in DNA: TGTGCCAGCAGTGAAAGGGGGGGTGATGGCGTCCTGACTTTC.

The chain employs TRBV27 and TRBJ2-1; D not certain. The germline V gene has CDR1 MNHEY and CDR2 SMNVEV (reference sequence). The CDR3 loop spans 13 amino acids. Trimming took 3 bases from V and 8 from J, leaving 11 bases between them. CDR3 sequence (DNA): TGTGCCAGCAGTTTCATTGTCGAGGATGAGCAGTTCTTC. Translated: CASSFIVEDEQFF.

The gene calls are TRBV5-1 and TRBJ2-7, with D unresolved. The CDR3 is 13 amino acids. Germline CDR1 and CDR2: SGHRS and YFSETQ. Trimming removed 1 base from V and 7 bases from J, with 12 bases in between. CDR3 amino acids: CASSLTSMREQYF. Here the CDR3 DNA reads TGCGCCAGCAGCTTGACTTCCATGAGGGAGCAGTACTTC.

The chain employs TRBV7-2 and TRBJ1-4; maybe TRBD1 (6 bases). Germline-derived CDR1 and CDR2 are SGHTA and FQGNSA. The V end was cut by 2 bases, the J end by 0 bases, with 10 bases between. This CDR3 comprises 16 residues. The CDR3 reads CASSLNPGATNEKLFF. CDR3 bases: TGTGCCAGCAGCTTAAATCCAGGGGCAACTAATGAAAAACTGTTTTTT.

This clone has more than one count but fewer than ten. The rearrangement joins TRBV5-4 to TRBJ2-1, with 9 bases identical to TRBD2. Trimming removed 4 bases from V and 0 bases from J; junction bases left unmatched: 2. Germline values: CDR1 SGHNT, CDR2 YYREEE (reference sequence). There are 15 residues in the CDR3. DNA of the CDR3: TGTGCCAGCAGCGAGACTAGCGGCTCCTACAATGAGCAGTTCTTC. Translating it yields CASSETSGSYNEQFF.

The chain is built from TRBV5-5 and TRBJ2-7, with D hard to call. This CDR3 is built from 12 residues. Per the germline V gene, CDR1 is SGHKS and CDR2 is YYEKEE (reference sequence). V dropped 1 base and J dropped 4 bases, with 6 bases sitting between them. The CDR3 DNA reads TGTGCCAGCAGCTTGAACGGGTACGAGCAGTACTTC. It translates to CASSLNGYEQYF.

The chain joins TRBV11-1 to TRBJ2-2; 7 bases match TRBD1. Germline V gives CDR1 SGHAT, CDR2 FQDESV (reference sequence). CDR3 length: 14 amino acids. Losses at the gene ends were 3 bases for V and 3 bases for J; bases not matched to a gene: 1. DNA of the CDR3: TGTGCCAGCAGCTTCGGGACAGACACCGGGGAGCTGTTTTTT. This gives the protein CASSFGTDTGELFF.

The chain has TRBV20-1 and TRBJ2-7; D possibly corresponds to TRBD2 (6 bases). The CDR3 has 11 residues. CDR1 is DFQATT and CDR2 is SNEGSKA in the germline V gene (reference sequence). Trimming pared 4 bases from V and 3 bases from J, leaving 7 bases between. The CDR3 DNA reads TGCAGTGCTACGGGACTCTACGAGCAGTACTTC. Protein: CSATGLYEQYF.

This clone was counted only a few times. The chain combines TRBV27 with TRBJ1-5; 9 nucleotides match TRBD1. This CDR3 spans 15 amino acids. Germline CDR1 MNHEY, CDR2 SMNVEV (reference sequence). The V segment lost 6 bases and the J segment 5 bases; nucleotides outside the gene matches: 8. The CDR3 DNA follows: TGTGCCAGCAGAGCGACAGGGGGGCGGCATCAGCCCCAGCATTTT. Residues: CASRATGGRHQPQHF.